Listed below are T cell receptor beta chains from one sample, sequenced in a study of T cells in Graves' hyperthyroidism and ophthalmopathy. TCRdb used MiXCR to reprocess the multiplex PCR reads, holding one entry per CDR3 protein. The sample holds around 350,000 distinct CDR3 sequences, 17% seen once. The sample was blood. These receptors all come from a woman in her twenties or thirties with Graves' hyperthyroidism that later progressed to Graves' ophthalmopathy. CDR3s include the opening cysteine and the closing phenylalanine or tryptophan. Each record gives: D gene, clone size, V gene, J gene, CDR3 protein, CDR3 DNA. A D gene is named only where the DNA matches it firmly. Not every row has a clone size; where given, it reads once, few, many or a size class.

D gene: -
clone size: few
V gene: TRBV14
J gene: TRBJ2-5
CDR3 protein: CASSYGAEDLQETQYF
CDR3 DNA: TGTGCCAGCAGTTACGGGGCGGAGGATCTTCAAGAGACCCAGTACTTC

D gene: TRBD2
clone size: many
V gene: TRBV5-1
J gene: TRBJ2-7
CDR3 protein: CASSYRTSGEQYF
CDR3 DNA: TGCGCCAGCAGCTACCGGACTAGCGGCGAGCAGTACTTC

D gene: TRBD1
clone size: many
V gene: TRBV2
J gene: TRBJ1-5
CDR3 protein: CASSSAGGTRQPQHF
CDR3 DNA: TGTGCCAGCAGTTCTGCAGGGGGGACAAGACAGCCCCAGCATTTT

D gene: TRBD1
clone size: many
V gene: TRBV28
J gene: TRBJ2-2
CDR3 protein: CASSRQGFSIGELFF
CDR3 DNA: TGTGCCAGCAGCCGACAGGGGTTCAGTATCGGGGAGCTGTTTTTT

D gene: TRBD1
clone size: many
V gene: TRBV12-3/TRBV12-4
J gene: TRBJ1-1
CDR3 protein: CASTQLGQGETEAFF
CDR3 DNA: TGTGCCAGCACACAACTTGGACAGGGGGAAACTGAAGCTTTCTTT

D gene: -
clone size: many
V gene: TRBV2
J gene: TRBJ1-3
CDR3 protein: CASSPTGGGSDTIYF
CDR3 DNA: TGTGCCAGCAGCCCGACCGGGGGTGGAAGTGACACCATATATTTT

D gene: -
clone size: few
V gene: TRBV14
J gene: TRBJ1-2
CDR3 protein: CASSHPRDQRADNYGYTF
CDR3 DNA: TGTGCCAGCAGCCACCCCCGGGACCAAAGAGCTGATAACTATGGCTACACCTTC

D gene: -
clone size: many
V gene: TRBV18
J gene: TRBJ2-7
CDR3 protein: CASSDVETAYEQYF
CDR3 DNA: TGTGCCAGCTCAGATGTCGAGACGGCCTACGAGCAGTACTTC

D gene: -
clone size: few
V gene: TRBV10-3
J gene: TRBJ1-5
CDR3 protein: CAIRPSGSNQPQHF
CDR3 DNA: TGTGCCATCCGTCCCTCAGGTAGCAATCAGCCCCAGCATTTT

D gene: -
clone size: few
V gene: TRBV18
J gene: TRBJ2-5
CDR3 protein: CASSPARRRETQYF
CDR3 DNA: TGTGCCAGCTCACCAGCGCGCAGGAGGGAGACCCAGTACTTC

D gene: -
clone size: -
V gene: TRBV7-2
J gene: TRBJ1-6
CDR3 protein: CASSPEGYRDSPLHF
CDR3 DNA: TGTGCCAGCAGCCCAGAGGGGTATAGGGATTCACCCCTCCACTTT

D gene: -
clone size: -
V gene: TRBV28
J gene: TRBJ1-2
CDR3 protein: CATQLNYGYTF
CDR3 DNA: TGTGCCACCCAGCTAAACTATGGCTACACCTTC

D gene: -
clone size: many
V gene: TRBV5-8
J gene: TRBJ2-5
CDR3 protein: CASSLWGAGEGTQYF
CDR3 DNA: TGTGCCAGCAGCTTGTGGGGGGCAGGAGAGGGGACCCAGTACTTC

D gene: TRBD1
clone size: many
V gene: TRBV7-2
J gene: TRBJ2-1
CDR3 protein: CASRLTGDEQFF
CDR3 DNA: TGTGCCAGCAGACTAACAGGGGATGAGCAGTTCTTC

D gene: -
clone size: -
V gene: TRBV20-1
J gene: TRBJ2-7
CDR3 protein: CSARGRLAAYEQYF
CDR3 DNA: TGCAGTGCTAGAGGACGGTTAGCGGCCTACGAGCAGTACTTC